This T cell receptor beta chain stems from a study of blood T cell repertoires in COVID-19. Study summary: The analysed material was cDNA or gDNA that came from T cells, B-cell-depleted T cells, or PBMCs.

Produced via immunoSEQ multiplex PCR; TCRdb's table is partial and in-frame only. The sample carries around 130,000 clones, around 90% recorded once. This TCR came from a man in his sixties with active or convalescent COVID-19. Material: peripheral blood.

CDR3 bases: TGTGCCAGCAGTGACTCAGGGGACACCGGGGAGCTGTTTTTT. The encoded protein is CASSDSGDTGELFF. The rearrangement uses TRBV6-4 and TRBJ2-2, with D possibly matching TRBD1 (5 bases). Trimming pared 0 bases from V and 3 bases from J, leaving 5 bases between. CDR1 and CDR2 from the germline V gene are MRHNA and SNTAGT. CDR3 length: 14 amino acids.